A selection of T cell receptor beta chains follows, all from one sample in a study of OX40 agonist ivuxolimab in advanced cancers. Produced via immunoSEQ multiplex PCR; TCRdb's table is partial and in-frame only. The data hold roughly 49,000 clones, with around 81% observed a single time. Sequenced material: CD4+ or CD8+ T cells sorted from blood, taken in a trial of the OX40 agonist ivuxolimab. The receptor source for this set is an adult with an advanced solid tumor such as melanoma, head and neck, liver or kidney cancer. Both conserved end residues are part of each CDR3. The order of the fields is J gene, clone size, D gene, V gene, CDR3 protein, CDR3 DNA. The D gene is left open where the match is weak. Clone size appears in some rows only: once, few, many, or a class for an expanded clone.

J gene: TRBJ1-4; clone size: NA; D gene: NA; V gene: TRBV29-1; CDR3 protein: CSVGGDREDYATNEKLFF; CDR3 DNA: TGCAGCGTTGGGGGAGACCGAGAGGATTACGCAACTAATGAAAAACTGTTTTTT
J gene: TRBJ1-1; clone size: NA; D gene: NA; V gene: TRBV4-1; CDR3 protein: CASSPGGNTEAFF; CDR3 DNA: TGCGCCAGCAGCCCCGGAGGGAACACTGAAGCTTTCTTT
J gene: TRBJ2-2; clone size: NA; D gene: TRBD1; V gene: TRBV18; CDR3 protein: CASSSFSPRDRLNTGELFF; CDR3 DNA: TGTGCCAGCTCATCTTTTTCGCCCCGGGACAGGCTGAACACCGGGGAGCTGTTTTTT
J gene: TRBJ1-1; clone size: NA; D gene: NA; V gene: TRBV21-1; CDR3 protein: CASSMPRDPTEAFF; CDR3 DNA: TGTGCCAGCAGCATGCCCCGGGACCCCACTGAAGCTTTCTTT
J gene: TRBJ1-1; clone size: NA; D gene: NA; V gene: TRBV11-3; CDR3 protein: CASSLKGGFTEAFF; CDR3 DNA: TGTGCCAGCAGCTTGAAGGGGGGGTTCACTGAAGCTTTCTTT
J gene: TRBJ1-3; clone size: medium-sized; D gene: NA; V gene: TRBV19; CDR3 protein: CASTLQLTSGNTIYF; CDR3 DNA: TGTGCCAGTACCCTACAGCTCACCTCTGGAAACACCATATATTTT
J gene: TRBJ1-2; clone size: NA; D gene: NA; V gene: TRBV19; CDR3 protein: CASSILAGLNYGYTF; CDR3 DNA: TGTGCCAGTAGTATCCTAGCGGGTCTGAACTATGGCTACACCTTC
J gene: TRBJ2-7; clone size: NA; D gene: NA; V gene: TRBV2; CDR3 protein: CASSPTGFGEQYF; CDR3 DNA: TGTGCCAGCAGCCCTACAGGGTTTGGCGAGCAGTACTTC
J gene: TRBJ2-7; clone size: NA; D gene: NA; V gene: TRBV5-1; CDR3 protein: CASNGPPTYEQYF; CDR3 DNA: TGCGCCAGCAATGGCCCCCCCACGTACGAGCAGTACTTC
J gene: TRBJ2-1; clone size: NA; D gene: TRBD2; V gene: TRBV27; CDR3 protein: CASSLGLAGFSYNEQFF; CDR3 DNA: TGTGCCAGCAGTTTAGGACTAGCGGGCTTCTCCTACAATGAGCAGTTCTTC
J gene: TRBJ2-2; clone size: few; D gene: NA; V gene: TRBV7-6; CDR3 protein: CASSSLTGYTGELFF; CDR3 DNA: TGTGCCAGCAGCTCCCTGACTGGGTACACCGGGGAGCTGTTTTTT
J gene: TRBJ2-1; clone size: few; D gene: TRBD2; V gene: TRBV6-1; CDR3 protein: CASSEWAGEGYEQFF; CDR3 DNA: TGTGCCAGCAGTGAATGGGCGGGAGAGGGTTATGAGCAGTTCTTC
J gene: TRBJ2-1; clone size: NA; D gene: TRBD2; V gene: TRBV7-9; CDR3 protein: CASSPRLAGEGNEQFF; CDR3 DNA: TGTGCCAGCAGCCCTAGACTAGCGGGAGAGGGGAATGAGCAGTTCTTC
J gene: TRBJ2-3; clone size: NA; D gene: TRBD2; V gene: TRBV27; CDR3 protein: CASSFLAGTSTDTQYF; CDR3 DNA: TGTGCCAGCAGTTTCTTAGCGGGGACCAGCACAGATACGCAGTATTTT
J gene: TRBJ2-7; clone size: NA; D gene: NA; V gene: TRBV28; CDR3 protein: CASSSRVGEQYF; CDR3 DNA: TGTGCCAGCAGTTCCAGGGTGGGAGAGCAGTACTTC
J gene: TRBJ2-5; clone size: few; D gene: NA; V gene: TRBV9; CDR3 protein: CASSVGPGRAETQYF; CDR3 DNA: TGTGCCAGCAGCGTAGGTCCGGGTCGGGCAGAGACCCAGTACTTC
J gene: TRBJ2-1; clone size: NA; D gene: TRBD2; V gene: TRBV7-9; CDR3 protein: CASSPSGVSSYNEQFF; CDR3 DNA: TGTGCCAGCAGTCCTAGCGGGGTATCCTCCTACAATGAGCAGTTCTTC
J gene: TRBJ1-3; clone size: NA; D gene: NA; V gene: TRBV5-4; CDR3 protein: CASSWRGEGNTIYF; CDR3 DNA: TGTGCCAGCAGCTGGAGAGGGGAAGGAAACACCATATATTTT
J gene: TRBJ1-5; clone size: NA; D gene: TRBD1; V gene: TRBV6-5; CDR3 protein: CASSEAYTGAPQHF; CDR3 DNA: TGTGCCAGCAGTGAGGCGTACACAGGGGCGCCCCAGCATTTT
J gene: TRBJ2-7; clone size: NA; D gene: NA; V gene: TRBV6-5; CDR3 protein: CASSYFGGDYEQYF; CDR3 DNA: TGTGCCAGCAGTTACTTCGGTGGGGACTACGAGCAGTACTTC
J gene: TRBJ1-2; clone size: NA; D gene: TRBD1; V gene: TRBV7-8; CDR3 protein: CASSPRTGIYGYTF; CDR3 DNA: TGTGCCAGCAGCCCCCGGACAGGCATCTATGGCTACACCTTC
J gene: TRBJ1-2; clone size: NA; D gene: TRBD1; V gene: TRBV19; CDR3 protein: CASSEGQGFNYGYTF; CDR3 DNA: TGTGCCAGTAGTGAGGGACAGGGATTTAACTATGGCTACACCTTC
J gene: TRBJ2-2; clone size: NA; D gene: TRBD2; V gene: TRBV27; CDR3 protein: CASSFFREGTGELFF; CDR3 DNA: TGTGCCAGCAGTTTCTTCCGGGAGGGCACCGGGGAGCTGTTTTTT
J gene: TRBJ2-7; clone size: NA; D gene: NA; V gene: TRBV7-2; CDR3 protein: CASSLGQVAYYEQYF; CDR3 DNA: TGTGCCAGCAGCTTAGGTCAGGTGGCGTATTACGAGCAGTACTTC
J gene: TRBJ2-3; clone size: few; D gene: NA; V gene: TRBV11-2; CDR3 protein: CASSFLGGDTQYF; CDR3 DNA: TGTGCCAGCAGCTTTCTAGGTGGAGATACGCAGTATTTT
J gene: TRBJ2-7; clone size: NA; D gene: NA; V gene: TRBV4-3; CDR3 protein: CASSQGNSPYEQYF; CDR3 DNA: TGCGCCAGCAGCCAAGGGAACAGTCCCTACGAGCAGTACTTC
J gene: TRBJ2-6; clone size: few; D gene: TRBD1; V gene: TRBV10-2; CDR3 protein: CASKGRTGVSGANVLTF; CDR3 DNA: TGCGCCAGCAAGGGGAGGACAGGGGTCAGTGGGGCCAACGTCCTGACTTTC
J gene: TRBJ2-7; clone size: NA; D gene: TRBD1; V gene: TRBV13; CDR3 protein: CASSFGQGNEQYF; CDR3 DNA: TGTGCCAGCAGCTTTGGACAGGGGAATGAGCAGTACTTC
J gene: TRBJ2-1; clone size: NA; D gene: TRBD2; V gene: TRBV14; CDR3 protein: CASSTRLAVLYNEQFF; CDR3 DNA: TGTGCCAGCAGCACCCGACTAGCGGTACTTTACAATGAGCAGTTCTTC
J gene: TRBJ2-1; clone size: NA; D gene: TRBD2; V gene: TRBV5-4; CDR3 protein: CASSLPTSGGINEQFF; CDR3 DNA: TGTGCCAGCAGCTTGCCCACTAGCGGGGGTATCAATGAGCAGTTCTTC
J gene: TRBJ2-2; clone size: few; D gene: NA; V gene: TRBV10-3; CDR3 protein: CATIPGGYTGELFF; CDR3 DNA: TGTGCCACCATCCCGGGCGGGTACACCGGGGAGCTGTTTTTT
J gene: TRBJ2-7; clone size: NA; D gene: TRBD2; V gene: TRBV9; CDR3 protein: CASSVGSGNGEQYF; CDR3 DNA: TGTGCCAGCAGCGTAGGTAGCGGGAACGGTGAGCAGTACTTC
J gene: TRBJ1-4; clone size: NA; D gene: NA; V gene: TRBV6-1; CDR3 protein: CASTPRGGAEKLFF; CDR3 DNA: TGTGCCAGCACCCCTCGGGGGGGAGCTGAAAAACTGTTTTTT
J gene: TRBJ1-5; clone size: NA; D gene: NA; V gene: TRBV28; CDR3 protein: CASSYEPRSNQPQHF; CDR3 DNA: TGTGCCAGCAGTTATGAGCCGCGTAGCAATCAGCCCCAGCATTTT
J gene: TRBJ1-2; clone size: NA; D gene: NA; V gene: TRBV12-1; CDR3 protein: CASSGKTYGYTF; CDR3 DNA: TGTGCCAGCAGCGGAAAGACCTATGGCTACACCTTC
J gene: TRBJ1-6; clone size: NA; D gene: NA; V gene: TRBV7-6; CDR3 protein: CASSLGGNSPLHF; CDR3 DNA: TGTGCCAGCAGCTTAGGGGGTAATTCACCCCTCCACTTT
J gene: TRBJ1-5; clone size: NA; D gene: TRBD1; V gene: TRBV29-1; CDR3 protein: CSVSGGGSPQHF; CDR3 DNA: TGCAGCGTTAGCGGAGGGGGCTCGCCCCAGCATTTT